Listed below are T cell receptor beta chains from one sample, sequenced in a study of blood T cells in healthy people across ages. One entry per CDR3 protein results from TCRdb running MiXCR on the 5' RACE reads. The sample gives 1.5 million to 2 million distinct CDR3 sequences, 30% to 40% of which show up once; around 23% is in the top ten. The material sequenced was blood. The receptors were gathered from a human donor in good health. Both conserved end residues are part of each CDR3. A D gene is named only where the DNA matches it firmly. A clone size is listed for some rows: how often the clone was seen (once, few, many), or a class if it is expanded.

V gene: TRBV20-1
D gene: TRBD2
clone size: -
J gene: TRBJ2-2
CDR3 protein: CSATGTRAGELLF
CDR3 DNA: TGCAGTGCCACCGGGACTAGAGCCGGGGAGCTGTTGTTT

V gene: TRBV20-1
D gene: -
clone size: many
J gene: TRBJ2-5
CDR3 protein: CSAKQGGQETQYF
CDR3 DNA: TGCAGTGCCAAACAGGGTGGGCAAGAGACCCAGTACTTC

V gene: TRBV20-1
D gene: TRBD2
clone size: -
J gene: TRBJ2-3
CDR3 protein: CSAPRTSDTDTQYF
CDR3 DNA: TGCAGTGCACCCCGGACTAGCGACACAGATACGCAGTATTTT

V gene: TRBV5-1
D gene: TRBD1
clone size: -
J gene: TRBJ2-7
CDR3 protein: CASSSGQAGGEQYF
CDR3 DNA: TGCGCCAGCAGCTCGGGACAGGCCGGGGGCGAGCAGTACTTC

V gene: TRBV6-2/TRBV6-3
D gene: -
clone size: many
J gene: TRBJ2-6
CDR3 protein: CASSYGQIGSGANVLTF
CDR3 DNA: TGTGCCAGCAGTTACGGGCAGATTGGCTCTGGGGCCAACGTCCTGACTTTC

V gene: TRBV7-8
D gene: TRBD2
clone size: -
J gene: TRBJ2-3
CDR3 protein: CASSLWGGEVTDTQYF
CDR3 DNA: TGTGCCAGCAGCCTTTGGGGGGGGGAGGTCACAGATACGCAGTATTTT

V gene: TRBV20-1
D gene: TRBD2
clone size: -
J gene: TRBJ2-7
CDR3 protein: CSARDRGSGVYEQYF
CDR3 DNA: TGCAGTGCTAGAGATCGGGGTAGCGGGGTCTACGAGCAGTACTTC

V gene: TRBV12-3/TRBV12-4
D gene: -
clone size: -
J gene: TRBJ1-5
CDR3 protein: CASSLVQVGQPQHF
CDR3 DNA: TGTGCCAGCAGTTTAGTACAGGTAGGGCAGCCCCAGCATTTT

V gene: TRBV13
D gene: TRBD1
clone size: -
J gene: TRBJ2-7
CDR3 protein: CASSSPWTGSSYEQYF
CDR3 DNA: TGTGCCAGCAGCTCCCCATGGACAGGGAGCTCCTACGAGCAGTACTTC

V gene: TRBV29-1
D gene: -
clone size: few
J gene: TRBJ2-1
CDR3 protein: CSVEEGTREFF
CDR3 DNA: TGCAGCGTTGAAGAGGGGACCCGAGAGTTCTTC

V gene: TRBV28
D gene: TRBD1
clone size: -
J gene: TRBJ1-2
CDR3 protein: CASGGDRAYGYTF
CDR3 DNA: TGTGCCAGCGGAGGCGACAGGGCCTATGGCTACACCTTC

V gene: TRBV5-1
D gene: -
clone size: few
J gene: TRBJ1-5
CDR3 protein: CASSLTPGRKLQPQHF
CDR3 DNA: TGCGCCAGCAGCTTGACCCCAGGGAGGAAGCTTCAGCCCCAGCATTTT

V gene: TRBV20-1
D gene: TRBD2
clone size: -
J gene: TRBJ2-5
CDR3 protein: CSAILAGVQETQYF
CDR3 DNA: TGCAGTGCTATCCTAGCGGGGGTACAAGAGACCCAGTACTTC

V gene: TRBV7-2
D gene: -
clone size: -
J gene: TRBJ1-1
CDR3 protein: CASSLRGRVGTEAFF
CDR3 DNA: TGTGCCAGCAGCTTACGTGGCAGGGTTGGCACTGAAGCTTTCTTT

V gene: TRBV6-4
D gene: -
clone size: few
J gene: TRBJ2-7
CDR3 protein: CASGGPGQKTEQYF
CDR3 DNA: TGTGCCAGCGGGGGGCCGGGACAGAAGACCGAGCAGTACTTC

V gene: TRBV28
D gene: -
clone size: -
J gene: TRBJ1-1
CDR3 protein: CASSTGPTEAFF
CDR3 DNA: TGTGCCAGCAGTACGGGGCCCACTGAAGCTTTCTTT

V gene: TRBV20-1
D gene: TRBD2
clone size: -
J gene: TRBJ2-1
CDR3 protein: CSAPTSGGPPSSYNEQFF
CDR3 DNA: TGCAGTGCCCCAACCAGCGGGGGGCCTCCGAGCTCCTACAATGAGCAGTTCTTC

V gene: TRBV19
D gene: TRBD1
clone size: -
J gene: TRBJ1-2
CDR3 protein: CASTPPGQGSGYTF
CDR3 DNA: TGTGCCAGTACTCCTCCGGGACAGGGGTCCGGCTACACCTTC

V gene: TRBV2
D gene: -
clone size: -
J gene: TRBJ1-5
CDR3 protein: CASRDGFSNQPQHF
CDR3 DNA: TGTGCCAGCCGTGATGGCTTTAGCAATCAGCCCCAGCATTTT

V gene: TRBV2
D gene: -
clone size: -
J gene: TRBJ2-7
CDR3 protein: CASRLRGLEDEQYF
CDR3 DNA: TGTGCCAGCAGATTGCGGGGGCTGGAGGACGAGCAGTACTTC

V gene: TRBV6-2/TRBV6-3
D gene: -
clone size: once
J gene: TRBJ2-3
CDR3 protein: CASSLRGRSSTDTQYF
CDR3 DNA: TGTGCCAGCAGTCTCCGAGGGCGATCTAGCACAGATACGCAGTATTTT

V gene: TRBV14
D gene: -
clone size: -
J gene: TRBJ1-2
CDR3 protein: CASSQTLGGSLYGYTF
CDR3 DNA: TGTGCCAGCAGCCAAACCCTGGGGGGCTCCCTCTATGGCTACACCTTC

V gene: TRBV27
D gene: -
clone size: -
J gene: TRBJ2-3
CDR3 protein: CASRRDNQRSDTQYF
CDR3 DNA: TGTGCCAGCCGCAGAGACAACCAACGTTCTGATACGCAGTATTTT

V gene: TRBV27
D gene: -
clone size: -
J gene: TRBJ1-1
CDR3 protein: CASSLLVGGSEAFF
CDR3 DNA: TGTGCCAGCAGTTTATTGGTCGGGGGCTCTGAAGCTTTCTTT

V gene: TRBV7-2
D gene: TRBD2
clone size: -
J gene: TRBJ2-1
CDR3 protein: CASSLGNLAGGLEQFF
CDR3 DNA: TGTGCCAGCAGCTTGGGAAACCTAGCGGGGGGGCTTGAGCAGTTCTTC

V gene: TRBV6-6
D gene: TRBD1
clone size: few
J gene: TRBJ2-7
CDR3 protein: CASTSGTETNEQYF
CDR3 DNA: TGTGCCAGCACCTCCGGGACAGAGACCAACGAGCAGTACTTC

V gene: TRBV20-1
D gene: TRBD2
clone size: few
J gene: TRBJ2-1
CDR3 protein: CSARPSGIPYNEQFF
CDR3 DNA: TGCAGTGCTAGACCCAGCGGGATACCTTACAATGAGCAGTTCTTC

V gene: TRBV15
D gene: -
clone size: -
J gene: TRBJ2-7
CDR3 protein: CATSSAGSSYERYF
CDR3 DNA: TGTGCCACCAGCAGCGCGGGAAGCTCCTACGAGCGGTACTTC

V gene: TRBV29-1
D gene: TRBD1
clone size: -
J gene: TRBJ1-2
CDR3 protein: CSVEGGGGDTF
CDR3 DNA: TGCAGCGTTGAAGGGGGAGGGGGCGACACCTTC